This TCR beta chain derives from a study of spatial heterogeneity in lung cancer. General observations from the study: Tumor mutation counts were tracked by expanded intratumoral alpha and beta TCR counts.

This clonotype was observed at least ten times. Its antigen is as yet unknown. A single record per CDR3 protein comes from TCRdb applying MiXCR to the 5' RACE reads. Of 12,000 or so distinct CDR3 sequences in the sample, 13% to 15% were seen once. Time point noted: sample taken at primary tumor resection. From tumor, nontumor lung or frozen PBMC, whole RNA was taken unsorted for sequencing. Specimen: lung tumor tissue, collected at surgery. This clonotype was obtained from a male donor with early-stage non-small cell lung cancer.

In DNA form, the CDR3 reads TGTGCCTGGGTTCGACAGGCCTACACCGGGGAGCTGTTTTTT. Translation: CAWVRQAYTGELFF. The chain carries TRBV30 and TRBJ2-2; perhaps TRBD1 as D (6 bases). From germline, CDR1 is GTSNPN and CDR2 SVGIG (reference sequence). V lost 5 bases and J lost 3, with 13 bases in between. The length of the CDR3 is 14 residues.